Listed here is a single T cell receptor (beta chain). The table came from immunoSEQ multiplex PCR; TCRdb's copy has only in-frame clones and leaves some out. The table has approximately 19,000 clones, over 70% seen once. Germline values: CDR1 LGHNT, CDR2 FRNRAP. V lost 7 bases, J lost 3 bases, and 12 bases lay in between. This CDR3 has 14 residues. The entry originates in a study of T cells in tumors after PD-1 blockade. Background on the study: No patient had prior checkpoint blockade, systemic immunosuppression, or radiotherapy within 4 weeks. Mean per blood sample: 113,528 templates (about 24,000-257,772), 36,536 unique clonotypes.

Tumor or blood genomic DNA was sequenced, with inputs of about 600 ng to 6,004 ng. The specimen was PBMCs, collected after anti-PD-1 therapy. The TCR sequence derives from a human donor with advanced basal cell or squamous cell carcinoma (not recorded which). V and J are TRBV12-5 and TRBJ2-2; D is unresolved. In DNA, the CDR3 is TGTGCTAGTGTCCGACACCGGGACACCGGGGAGCTGTTTTTT. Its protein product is CASVRHRDTGELFF. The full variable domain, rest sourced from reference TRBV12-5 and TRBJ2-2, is DARVTQTPRHKVTEMGQEVTMRCQPILGHNTVFWYRQTMMQGLELLAYFRNRAPLDDSGMPKDRFSAEMPDATLATLKIQPSEPRDSAVYFCASVRHRDTGELFFGEGSRLTVL.